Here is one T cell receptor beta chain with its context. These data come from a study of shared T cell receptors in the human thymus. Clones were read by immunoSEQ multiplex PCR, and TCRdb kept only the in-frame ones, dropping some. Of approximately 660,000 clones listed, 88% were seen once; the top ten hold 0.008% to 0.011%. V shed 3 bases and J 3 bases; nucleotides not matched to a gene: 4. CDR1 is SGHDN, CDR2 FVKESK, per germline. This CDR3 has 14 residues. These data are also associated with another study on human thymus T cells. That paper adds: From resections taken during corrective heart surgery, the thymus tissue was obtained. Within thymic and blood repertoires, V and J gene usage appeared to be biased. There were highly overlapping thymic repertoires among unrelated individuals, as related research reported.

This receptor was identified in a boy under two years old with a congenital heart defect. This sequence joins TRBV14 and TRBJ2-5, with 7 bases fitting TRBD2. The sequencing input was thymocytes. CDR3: CASSQGGRKETQYF. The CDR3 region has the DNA TGTGCCAGCAGCCAGGGAGGGAGAAAAGAGACCCAGTACTTC.